These T cell receptor beta chains were read from a single sample in a study of cytomegalovirus exposure and HLA in healthy donors. Generated by immunoSEQ multiplex PCR, the TCRdb table keeps only in-frame clones and is missing some. Of roughly 110,000 clones in the sample, about two thirds are singletons; the top ten hold approximately 0.74%. Sequencing input: PBMCs. The receptor set was obtained from a boy younger than 18 in good health and CMV-seronegative. Each CDR3 is given with its conserved first and last residue. A D gene is named only where the DNA matches it firmly. Expanded clones get a size class; other rows say once, few or many, or leave the size out.

>TRBJ1-2|TRBD1|-|TRBV7-9
TGTGCCAGCAGGGGACAGGGCTATGGCTACACCTTC
CASRGQGYGYTF
>TRBJ2-7|-|-|TRBV5-1
TGCGCCAGCAGCTTGGGAAGCCGGACAGCTCCCTCCAGGGAGCAGTACTTC
CASSLGSRTAPSREQYF
>TRBJ1-5|TRBD1|-|TRBV6-5
TGTGCCAGCAGGAAGACAGGGGGTAATCAGCCCCAGCATTTT
CASRKTGGNQPQHF
>TRBJ1-2|TRBD1|medium-sized|TRBV5-4
TGTGCCAGCAGCTTGTCGGTCAGGGGGGACTATGGCTACACCTTC
CASSLSVRGDYGYTF
>TRBJ2-6|-|-|TRBV4-3
TGCGCCAGCAGCCAAGATGAAGTTAGCTCTGGGGCCAACGTCCTGACTTTC
CASSQDEVSSGANVLTF
>TRBJ1-1|-|-|TRBV30
TGTGCCTGGAGTGGCCAACGGAGCACTGAAGCTTTCTTT
CAWSGQRSTEAFF
>TRBJ1-1|-|few|TRBV6-5
TGTGCCAGCAGTTACTCTCAGTACCTGAACACTGAAGCTTTCTTT
CASSYSQYLNTEAFF
>TRBJ2-5|TRBD2|-|TRBV5-8
TGTGCCAGCAGCTTAGGACTAGCGGGAGAAGAGACCCAGTACTTC
CASSLGLAGEETQYF
>TRBJ1-2|-|-|TRBV6-5
TGTGCCGGACGGGAGGGCTACACCTTC
CAGREGYTF
>TRBJ2-7|TRBD1|-|TRBV10-3
TGTGCCATCAGTGAGTCGGGACAGGACCCCGATTGGCAGTACTTC
CAISESGQDPDWQYF
>TRBJ1-2|-|-|TRBV28
TGTGCCAGCAGCCTTCGGGTGGGGGGGGCCCGAGGCTACACCTTC
CASSLRVGGARGYTF
>TRBJ1-2|-|-|TRBV9
TGTGCCAGCAGCGTATCCCCACAAGAGGACTATGGCTACACCTTC
CASSVSPQEDYGYTF
>TRBJ2-7|TRBD1|-|TRBV2
TGTGCCAGCATGAAGACAGGGGCCTACGAGCAGTACTTC
CASMKTGAYEQYF
>TRBJ1-5|TRBD1|-|TRBV18
TGTGCCAGCTCGTCAATACAGGGGAGGAAGCCCCAGCATTTT
CASSSIQGRKPQHF
>TRBJ1-6|-|few|TRBV7-6
TGTGCCAGCAGCTTAGATCGGGATAATTCACCCCTCCACTTT
CASSLDRDNSPLHF
>TRBJ1-6|-|-|TRBV28
TGTGCCAGCAGTTTAAGGGACATGTATAGGTCTAGTTCACCCCTCCACTTT
CASSLRDMYRSSSPLHF
>TRBJ1-1|-|-|TRBV16
TGTGCCAGCAGCCCCGGCGACAGGCGGGCTTTCTTT
CASSPGDRRAFF
>TRBJ2-7|TRBD2|few|TRBV4-1
TGCGCCAGCAGCCAAGTGGGCGGGAGGTTGGGCGAGCAGTACTTC
CASSQVGGRLGEQYF
>TRBJ1-2|-|-|TRBV5-6
TGTGCCAGCAGCGCGACAGGCTACTTCTATGGCTACACCTTC
CASSATGYFYGYTF
>TRBJ2-1|TRBD2|few|TRBV6-1
TGTGCCAGCAGTGAAGGAACTAGCGGTTACAATGAGCAGTTCTTC
CASSEGTSGYNEQFF
>TRBJ2-1|TRBD1|-|TRBV5-6
TGTGCCAGCAGCCCAAAAGGTTGGACAGGGGTCTGGAATGAGCAGTTCTTC
CASSPKGWTGVWNEQFF
>TRBJ1-1|TRBD1|once|TRBV5-1
TGCGCCAGCAGCCGGTTACCGACAGGGGATAGGACTGAAGCTTTCTTT
CASSRLPTGDRTEAFF
>TRBJ2-3|TRBD2|-|TRBV7-7
TGTGCTAGCAGCTTAGGGTCGGGAGGAACTACTAGCACAGATACGCAGTATTTT
CASSLGSGGTTSTDTQYF
>TRBJ1-1|-|-|TRBV7-3
TGTGCCAGCAGCTCTCAGGGGAACACTGAAGCTTTCTTT
CASSSQGNTEAFF
>TRBJ2-4|-|-|TRBV1
TGCACCAGCAGCCAAGCCATCACTAGCGGGGGCCCAAACATTCAGTACTTC
CTSSQAITSGGPNIQYF
>TRBJ2-7|-|-|TRBV30
TGTGCCTGGAGCTCCCTTAGGCAGGCTCTCTACGAGCAGTACTTC
CAWSSLRQALYEQYF
>TRBJ2-3|TRBD2|once|TRBV5-4
TGTGCCAGCAGCTTGCGGCTAGCGGGAGTAGGGGATACGCAGTATTTT
CASSLRLAGVGDTQYF
>TRBJ2-3|TRBD2|few|TRBV7-8
TGTGCCAGCGGACCCATGGGGGGGTCCACAGATACGCAGTATTTT
CASGPMGGSTDTQYF
>TRBJ2-5|TRBD2|few|TRBV30
TGTGCCTGGGACGGCAGCGGGGCGGAGACCCAGTACTTC
CAWDGSGAETQYF
>TRBJ1-2|TRBD1|-|TRBV30
TGTGCCTGGAGCCGGGGACAGGTAGGTAACTATGGCTACACCTTC
CAWSRGQVGNYGYTF
>TRBJ1-4|TRBD1|-|TRBV5-1
TGCGCCAGCAGCGCCCAGGGGGTTTACGGAGAAAAACTGTTTTTT
CASSAQGVYGEKLFF
>TRBJ2-7|TRBD2|-|TRBV9
TGTGCCAGCAGCACCGGACTAGCGGGAGGGAGGAGCTCCTACGAGCAGTACTTC
CASSTGLAGGRSSYEQYF
>TRBJ2-1|TRBD2|-|TRBV5-1
TGCGCCAGCAGCTTGACTAGCGGGGCTTCCTACAATGAGCAGTTCTTC
CASSLTSGASYNEQFF
>TRBJ2-7|TRBD1|few|TRBV6-5
TGTGCCAGCAGTTCTCCGGGACAGCCCTACGAGCAGTACTTC
CASSSPGQPYEQYF
>TRBJ2-3|TRBD2|-|TRBV7-2
TGTGCCAGCAGCTTAGCGCCAGCGGGGAACGCGGGTACGCAGTATTTT
CASSLAPAGNAGTQYF
>TRBJ2-5|TRBD1|-|TRBV28
TGTGCCAGCAGTGCACCTGGGGACAGTAAAGACGAGACCCAGTACTTC
CASSAPGDSKDETQYF
>TRBJ1-6|TRBD1|-|TRBV5-1
TGCGCCAGCAGCTTTGACGGACAGGGCGGGAATTCACCCCTCCACTTT
CASSFDGQGGNSPLHF
>TRBJ2-7|-|-|TRBV7-2
TGTGCCAGCAGCTTAGTCGACAGCCAGAACTACGAGCAGTACTTC
CASSLVDSQNYEQYF
>TRBJ2-7|-|-|TRBV29-1
TGCAGCGTTGCCAGGGCCCTAACCTACGAGCAGTACTTC
CSVARALTYEQYF
>TRBJ1-5|TRBD1|-|TRBV7-2
TGTGCCAGCAGCTCGGGGGGGGACAGGGGGTATCAGCCCCAGCATTTT
CASSSGGDRGYQPQHF
>TRBJ2-7|TRBD2|-|TRBV5-4
TGTGCCAGCAGCCAGACGGCGGGACTAGCGGAAGAGCAGTACTTC
CASSQTAGLAEEQYF
>TRBJ2-6|TRBD2|-|TRBV7-7
TGTGCCAGCAGCCTTGGGGGGGCTGGGGCCAACGTCCTGACTTTC
CASSLGGAGANVLTF
>TRBJ1-1|-|-|TRBV6-5
TGTGCCAGCACCACAGGATTCATGAACACTGAAGCTTTCTTT
CASTTGFMNTEAFF
>TRBJ2-2|-|-|TRBV19
TGTGCCAGTAGTCTGAACACCGGGGAGCTGTTTTTT
CASSLNTGELFF
>TRBJ1-2|-|-|TRBV10-2
TGCGCCAGCGGAGACAGTATCTATGGCTACACCTTC
CASGDSIYGYTF
>TRBJ1-1|TRBD1|-|TRBV5-1
TGCGCCAGCAGCTTGAACAGGGGAACTTTCTTT
CASSLNRGTFF
>TRBJ1-3|-|-|TRBV27
TGTGCCAGCAGTCCGCATGTGAGTTCTGGAAACACCATATATTTT
CASSPHVSSGNTIYF
>TRBJ2-7|-|-|TRBV15
TGTGCCACCAGCAGTGATGTCGTGGGAGGCCTACTCTACGAGCAGTACTTC
CATSSDVVGGLLYEQYF
>TRBJ1-5|TRBD1|-|TRBV4-1
TGCGCCAGCAGCCAAGAAGGGGTCGAACAGGGGGGTCAGCCCCAGCATTTT
CASSQEGVEQGGQPQHF
>TRBJ2-1|-|few|TRBV5-1
TGCGCCAGCAGCTTGAGGGGATACAATGAGCAGTTCTTC
CASSLRGYNEQFF
>TRBJ2-1|TRBD1|-|TRBV29-1
TGCAGCGCCCCACTGGACAGGGACAGAGGTGAGCAGTTCTTC
CSAPLDRDRGEQFF
>TRBJ2-3|TRBD2|-|TRBV18
TGTGCCAGCTCACCCCCCGGAGGGAGGGAGGCAGATACGCAGTATTTT
CASSPPGGREADTQYF
>TRBJ1-4|-|-|TRBV6-1
TGTGCCAGCAGTGTTTGGGGGGAAGGAGTGTTTTTT
CASSVWGEGVFF
>TRBJ2-1|TRBD1|-|TRBV5-1
TGCGCCAGCAGCTTGGCGTTGGGACAGGGGTACAATGAGCAGTTCTTC
CASSLALGQGYNEQFF
>TRBJ2-2|-|-|TRBV9
TGTGCCAGCAGCGTAGGACAGTTTTACACCGGGGAGCTGTTTTTT
CASSVGQFYTGELFF
>TRBJ1-1|-|-|TRBV5-1
TGCGCCAGCAGCTTGGATGTGGGGCGGATGAACACTGAAGCTTTCTTT
CASSLDVGRMNTEAFF
>TRBJ1-4|TRBD1|-|TRBV13
TGTGCCAGCAGCGCAGGGGGCTTGGATGAAAAACTGTTTTTT
CASSAGGLDEKLFF
>TRBJ1-2|-|once|TRBV7-2
TGTGCCAGTGACCGGGACACCCTCTATGGCTACACCTTC
CASDRDTLYGYTF
>TRBJ2-7|-|-|TRBV9
TGTGCCAGCAGCCCGTCGACTGGCTACGAGCAGTACTTC
CASSPSTGYEQYF
>TRBJ2-7|TRBD2|-|TRBV25-1
TGTGCCAGCAGTGAATCGGCTGGGGGGGACGCCTACGAGCAGTACTTC
CASSESAGGDAYEQYF